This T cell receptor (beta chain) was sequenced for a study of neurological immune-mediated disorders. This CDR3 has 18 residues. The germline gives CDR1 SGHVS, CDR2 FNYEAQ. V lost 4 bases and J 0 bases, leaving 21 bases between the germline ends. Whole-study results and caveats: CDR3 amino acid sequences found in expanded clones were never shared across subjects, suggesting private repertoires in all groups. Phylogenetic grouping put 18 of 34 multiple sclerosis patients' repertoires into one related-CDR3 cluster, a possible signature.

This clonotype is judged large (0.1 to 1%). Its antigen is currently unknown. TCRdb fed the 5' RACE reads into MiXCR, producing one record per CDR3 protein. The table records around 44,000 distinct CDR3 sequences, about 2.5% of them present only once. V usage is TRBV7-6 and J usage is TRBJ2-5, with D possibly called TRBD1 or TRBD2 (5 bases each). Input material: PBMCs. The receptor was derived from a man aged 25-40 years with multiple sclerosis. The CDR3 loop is CASSWGFVKEVYQETQYF. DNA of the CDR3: TGTGCCAGCAGCTGGGGGTTCGTAAAGGAAGTGTACCAAGAGACCCAGTACTTC.